This T cell receptor (beta chain) was recorded in a study of OX40 agonist ivuxolimab in advanced cancers. Background for the entire study: Ivuxolimab, which targeted the costimulatory receptor OX40 (CD134), was an agonistic, fully human IgG2 monoclonal antibody. Intravenous ivuxolimab was administered to patients every 2 weeks at six dose levels: 0.01, 0.1, 0.3, 1.5, 3 and 10 mg/kg. Of the approximately 53 patients in dose escalation, about 20 had hepatocellular carcinoma, some 15 had melanoma, 9 had renal cell carcinoma and 9 had head and neck cancer. The dose-escalation cohort was about 83% male with a mean age of approximately 59 years, ranging from roughly 23 to 90. Prior anti-PD-1, anti-PD-L1 or anti-CTLA-4 therapy was permitted, and approximately 40% of dose-escalation patients had received checkpoint inhibitors. Three dose-escalation patients achieved partial responses, one with hepatocellular carcinoma and two with cutaneous melanoma. Peripheral TCRbeta sequencing was intended to test whether TCR sequence diversity was altered and clonal T-cell expansion was caused by ivuxolimab. The monotherapy dose-escalation portion (N of about 50 patients) of the phase I ivuxolimab trial is reported in the paper.

Patients with autoimmune disease history or receiving systemic immunosuppression were excluded from the trial. Peripheral blood for TCR sequencing was collected from all dose cohorts at baseline, on cycle 4 day 1, and on cycle 7 day 1. Samples came from an open-label, multicenter, first-in-human phase I dose-escalation trial of ivuxolimab. Adults with locally advanced or metastatic melanoma, renal cell, hepatocellular, or head and neck squamous cell carcinoma were enrolled in the trial. CD4+ and CD8+ T cells were sorted separately from peripheral blood before TCR sequencing. Genomic DNA was isolated from the sorted cells so that the TCRbeta CDR3 region could be sequenced. The immunoSEQ Assay was used to sequence the TCRbeta CDR3 regions. In TCRdb, the immuneACCESS table is reduced to in-frame sequences with V and J assigned. These tables do not hold every clone; where another copy was compared, an unresolved V gene accounts for under half, and the others remain unexplained. The sample yields tens of thousands of clones; approximately 90% were counted once. The ten largest clones take up roughly 9.7% of the sample.

Overall results and qualifications from the work: In the 0.1-3.0 mg/kg groups, partial responders had among the lowest normalized peripheral clonal expansion, particularly in CD8+ T cells. Clonal expansion of both CD4+ and CD8+ blood T cells was observed from baseline to week 6 at doses 0.1 to 3.0 mg/kg. After ivuxolimab, expanded clones were on average more numerous among CD8+ T cells than among CD4+ T cells. Antigen specificity was not determined for the clonally expanded peripheral T cells. Low levels of normalized T-cell clonal expansion were also seen in some patients who did not respond.

V sheds 7 bases and J sheds 4 bases, leaving 16 bases between their ends. The germline V gene specifies ENHRY as CDR1 and SYGVKD as CDR2. From cysteine to phenylalanine, the CDR3 is 14 amino acids long. Only the CDR3 region is kept as DNA, spanning 42 bases read in frame from base 1. On this clone itself: The specificity of this receptor is unknown. Base-call qualities are not available, and no considerably larger clone is one nucleotide away.

Recombination connected TRBV10-3 to TRBJ1-1; the D region possibly corresponds to TRBD1 (5 bases align). Sequenced here: CD4+ or CD8+ T cells sorted from blood, sampled in a trial of the OX40 agonist ivuxolimab. The TCR sequence derives from an adult with an advanced solid tumor such as melanoma, head and neck, liver or kidney cancer. CDR3 reads: CAITEGSVVTEAFF. Read as DNA, the sequence is TGTGCCATCACCGAGGGGAGTGTGGTCACTGAAGCTTTCTTT.